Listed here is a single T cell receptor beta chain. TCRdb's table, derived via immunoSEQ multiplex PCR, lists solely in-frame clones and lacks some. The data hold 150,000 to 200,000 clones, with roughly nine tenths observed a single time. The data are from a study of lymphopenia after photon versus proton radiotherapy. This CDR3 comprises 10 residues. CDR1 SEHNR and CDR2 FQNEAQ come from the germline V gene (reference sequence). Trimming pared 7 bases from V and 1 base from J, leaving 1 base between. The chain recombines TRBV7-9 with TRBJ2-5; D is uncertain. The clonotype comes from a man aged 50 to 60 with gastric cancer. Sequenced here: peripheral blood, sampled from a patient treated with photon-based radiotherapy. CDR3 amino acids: CASTQETQYF. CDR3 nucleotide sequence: TGTGCCAGCACCCAAGAGACCCAGTACTTC. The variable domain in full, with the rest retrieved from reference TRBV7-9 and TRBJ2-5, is DTGVSQNPRHKITKRGQNVTFRCDPISEHNRLYWYRQTLGQGPEFLTYFQNEAQLEKSRLLSDRFSAERPKGSFSTLEIQRTEQGDSAMYLCASTQETQYFGPGTRLLVL.